A single sample gave rise to the 10 T cell receptor beta chains below, sequenced in a study of T cells in Graves' hyperthyroidism and ophthalmopathy. It was RNA transcripts that yielded the amplified TCR beta CDR3 regions. A set of HTBI primers served as the primers for a first-round RT-PCR of the TCR CDR3. Each CDR3 protein is one row after TCRdb ran MiXCR on the multiplex PCR reads. The sample carries 450,000 to 500,000 distinct CDR3 sequences, approximately 23% recorded once. Sequencing was performed on blood. The receptors were sampled from an older woman with Graves' ophthalmopathy.

This clonotype was detected once. The chain employs TRBV7-9 and TRBJ1-1; D gene ambiguous. The CDR3 is 17 amino acids. The V gene's germline CDR1 is SEHNR and CDR2 FQNEAQ (reference sequence). Trimming removed 5 bases from V and 2 bases from J, with 21 bases in between. CDR3 region: CASSHPGKSLGNTEAFF. CDR3 DNA: TGTGCCAGCAGCCACCCCGGGAAGTCCCTGGGTAACACTGAAGCTTTCTTT.

Notes on this clonotype: Just one base apart from a much larger clone, this may be a read error. The V gene is TRBV7-3, the J gene TRBJ2-5; D is possibly TRBD1 (5 bases). Germline V gives CDR1 SGHTA, CDR2 FQGTGA. CDR3 length equals 13 residues. V lost 4 bases and J lost 5, with 11 bases in between. CDR3 protein: CASSSRWGETQYF. For the CDR3, the DNA is TGTGCCAGCAGCTCACGGTGGGGCGAGACCCAGTACTTC. The full variable domain, in which reference TRBV7-3 and TRBJ2-5 provide the parts outside the CDR3, is GAGVSQTPSNKVTEKGKYVELRCDPISGHTALYWYRQSLGQGPEFLIYFQGTGAADDSGLPNDRFFAVRPEGSVSTLKIQRTERGDSAVYLCASSSRWGETQYFGPGTRLLVL.

The gene calls are TRBV6-1 and TRBJ2-1; 9 nucleotides match TRBD2. After removal of 5 bases from V and 7 bases from J, the junction contained 6 bases not matched to a gene. The length of the CDR3 is 14 residues. Looked up from germline, CDR1 is MNHNS and CDR2 is SASEGT. In DNA, the CDR3 is TGTGCCAGCAGTCTTAGCGGGAGAAGGAATGAGCAGTTCTTC. Protein product: CASSLSGRRNEQFF.

The chain carries TRBV11-2 and TRBJ1-3; unclear D gene. Germline V gene data show CDR1 as SGHAT and CDR2 as FQNNGV. This CDR3 comprises 12 residues. The V and J ends lost 3 bases and 6 bases respectively, with 6 bases between them. The CDR3 DNA reads TGTGCCAGCAGCTTCGGTTCAAACACCATATATTTT. Translated, it gives CASSFGSNTIYF. Drawing the rest from reference TRBV11-2 and TRBJ1-3, the complete variable domain is EAGVAQSPRYKIIEKRQSVAFWCNPISGHATLYWYQQILGQGPKLLIQFQNNGVVDDSQLPKDRFSAERLKGVDSTLKIQPAKLEDSAVYLCASSFGSNTIYFGEGSWLTVV.

This clonotype was seen ten or more times. The V and J genes are TRBV6-2 or TRBV6-3 and TRBJ2-7, with D perhaps TRBD1 (5 bases). Per the germline V gene, CDR1 is MNHEY and CDR2 is SVGEGT. V gave up 0 bases and J gave up 4 bases, with 10 bases separating them. This CDR3 region has 14 residues. The CDR3 here is CASSYSTARYEQYF. DNA for the CDR3: TGTGCCAGCAGTTACTCGACAGCGAGGTACGAGCAGTACTTC.

The V gene is TRBV10-3, the J gene TRBJ2-1; 9 nucleotides agree with TRBD2. The CDR3 consists of 18 residues. The V gene end was trimmed by 4 bases and the J gene end by 8 bases; junction bases not matched to a gene: 18. Germline CDR1 is ENHRY and CDR2 is SYGVKD. CDR3 DNA: TGTGCCATCAGTGGGCACCTAGGGGGAGCGGGAGGTTTAGATGAGCAGTTCTTC. Protein: CAISGHLGGAGGLDEQFF.

The sample holds many counts of this clonotype. The chain combines TRBV28 with TRBJ2-7; 9 bases are shared with TRBD1. The V and J ends lost 10 bases and 4 bases, in that order; junction bases with no gene match: 11. Germline V CDR1 and CDR2: MDHEN, SYDVKM. The CDR3 extends over 14 amino acids. CDR3 DNA: TGTGCCACCACGAGACAGGGGGAACAGTACGAGCAGTACTTC. Protein sequence: CATTRQGEQYEQYF.

This clonotype was counted ten times or more. The chain uses TRBV7-2 and TRBJ2-1; unclear D gene. This CDR3 region has 14 residues. V lost 5 bases and J 5 bases, leaving 13 bases between the germline ends. The germline gives CDR1 SGHTA, CDR2 FQGNSA. The CDR3: CASSPGPDDNEQFF. Here the CDR3 DNA reads TGTGCCAGCAGCCCCGGGCCCGACGACAATGAGCAGTTCTTC. Combining the CDR3 with reference TRBV7-2 and TRBJ2-1 gives the whole variable domain GAGVSQSPSNKVTEKGKDVELRCDPISGHTALYWYRQSLGQGLEFLIYFQGNSAPDKSGLPSDRFSAERTGGSVSTLTIQRTQQEDSAVYLCASSPGPDDNEQFFGPGTRLTVL.

This clonotype was detected a few times. The chain carries TRBV4-1 and TRBJ2-1, with 9 bases lining up with TRBD2. V was clipped by 4 bases and J by 7 bases; unmatched bases: 8. This CDR3 spans 15 amino acids. Germline V CDR1 and CDR2: MGHRA, YSYEKL. The CDR3 spells CASSLLAGRVNEQFF. The CDR3 nucleotides are TGCGCCAGCAGCCTCCTAGCGGGGAGGGTGAATGAGCAGTTCTTC.

In its sample, this clonotype was seen a few times. The V call is TRBV19, the J call TRBJ2-1; 7 nucleotides agree with TRBD2. From germline, CDR1 is LNHDA and CDR2 SQIVND (reference sequence). There are 16 residues in the CDR3. Trimming at V came to 3 bases and at J to 5 bases, leaving 10 bases not matched to a gene. CDR3 sequence reads: CASSMGRGRLNNEQFF. The CDR3 DNA follows: TGTGCCAGTAGTATGGGGAGGGGCCGTCTAAACAATGAGCAGTTCTTC. Using reference TRBV19 and TRBJ2-1 for the parts outside the CDR3, the full variable domain is DGGITQSPKYLFRKEGQNVTLSCEQNLNHDAMYWYRQDPGQGLRLIYYSQIVNDFQKGDIAEGYSVSREKKESFPLTVTSAQKNPTAFYLCASSMGRGRLNNEQFFGPGTRLTVL.